What follows are 4 T cell receptor beta chains derived from one specimen sequenced in a study of STAT5B mutations in CD4+ large granular lymphocyte leukemia. The data were produced by immunoSEQ multiplex PCR, yet TCRdb's version contains in-frame clones alone and is incomplete. The repertoire holds 20,000 to 25,000 clones, with 75% to 85% as singletons. Sequencing was carried out using CD4+ T cells from blood buffy coats. Receptors were obtained from a human donor in good health.

V is TRBV11-2 and J is TRBJ2-7; perhaps TRBD1 as D (6 bases). CDR3 size: 12 residues. Germline assignment: CDR1 SGHAT and CDR2 FQNNGV. V shed 5 bases and J shed 6 bases, with 11 bases lying between them. CDR3 nucleotide sequence: TGTGCCAGCAGCGAGCAGGGGCTCGAGCAGTACTTC. It translates to CASSEQGLEQYF.

This clone was observed once. V and J are TRBV27 and TRBJ2-7; 9 nucleotides match TRBD1. Germline V gene lookup returns CDR1 MNHEY and CDR2 SMNVEV (reference sequence). J gave up 3 bases and V 3 bases, and 6 bases lay outside the gene matches. This CDR3 has 15 amino acids. The DNA for the CDR3 is TGTGCCAGCAGTTTGCAAGGACAGGGGTTCTACGAGCAGTACTTC. Translated, it gives CASSLQGQGFYEQYF.

In regard to this clone: Different DNA sequences within this sample yield the same CDR3. This sequence joins TRBV15 and TRBJ1-5; 7 bases are shared with TRBD1. Germline lookup yields CDR1 LNHNV and CDR2 YYDKDF (reference sequence). V shed 1 base and J 6 bases; nucleotides not matched to a gene: 12. CDR3 length: 17 amino acids. In DNA, the CDR3 is TGTGCCACCAGCAGAGGATCCAGACAGGGTGTAGGTCAGCCCCAGCATTTT. It yields the protein CATSRGSRQGVGQPQHF.

The chain employs TRBV6-5 and TRBJ2-6, with D possibly matching TRBD1 (6 bases). Trimming left V 5 bases short and J 1 base short, with 9 bases between. The CDR3 loop spans 15 amino acids. Germline V lookup: CDR1 MNHEY, CDR2 SVGAGI. The CDR3 DNA is TGTGCCAGCAGTCCACAGGGATCTGGGGCCAACGTCCTGACTTTC. It is translated as CASSPQGSGANVLTF.